Presented here are 2 T cell receptor beta chains from one specimen sequenced in a study of blood T cells in healthy people across ages. Sample-barcoded 5' priming and a J-beta primer mix drove a second PCR of 7 to 11 cycles. TCRdb re-derived calls from the 5' RACE reads in MiXCR, one entry per CDR3 protein. The sample contains roughly 1,500,000 distinct CDR3 sequences, roughly 32% of which appear only once. The sample was blood. The receptor source for this set is a woman aged 30 to 39 in good health.

The chain combines TRBV12-3 or TRBV12-4 with TRBJ2-1; D uncertain. This CDR3 region has 16 residues. The V and J ends lost 6 bases and 0 bases respectively, with 15 bases between them. This CDR3 reads CASRISSYLSYNEQFF. The CDR3 DNA follows: TGTGCCAGCAGGATCAGCAGCTACCTCTCCTACAATGAGCAGTTCTTC.

The chain combines TRBV15 with TRBJ2-3; 10 bases line up with TRBD1. There are 15 residues in the CDR3. The trim removed 5 bases at V and 3 bases at J, leaving 5 bases unmatched. Germline V gene data show CDR1 as LNHNV and CDR2 as YYDKDF (reference sequence). CDR3 nucleotides: TGTGCCACCAGCCGGGACAGGGGAAATACAGATACGCAGTATTTT. Translation: CATSRDRGNTDTQYF.